This T cell receptor beta chain was captured by sequencing in a study of T cell clones after liver transplantation. Turning to the study itself: Immunosuppression withdrawal was tried within 2 years after liver transplantation in this trial. Blood was drawn pre-transplant, before withdrawal, and after full or failed withdrawal.

Some clones are missing from TCRdb's copy, which holds only in-frame ones; the method was immunoSEQ multiplex PCR. The table shows about 15,000 clones, with roughly 85% occurring only once. Findings and limits, study-wide: Graft donor-reactive T cells possibly entered the graft instead of undergoing deletion.

This clone has just one count. The target antigen is unknown. The trim removed 1 base at V and 5 bases at J, leaving 5 bases unmatched. The CDR3 is made up of 16 amino acids. Germline CDR1 reads PRHDT; CDR2 reads FYEKMQ (reference sequence). V is TRBV13 and J is TRBJ2-2; 9 bases line up with TRBD2. The sample here was CD8+ T cells from blood, taken roughly 50 months after liver transplant. The clonotype originates from a human patient who received a liver transplant. Part of the T cell pool may stem from the graft donor. CDR3 coding DNA: TGTGCCAGCAGCTTAGAGGGACTAGCTAGAACCGGGGAGCTGTTTTTT. Its protein is CASSLEGLARTGELFF.